There are many counts of the clone carrying this T cell receptor beta chain. Its antigen is undetermined. This sequence may be a read error, since a much larger clone differs from it by one base. This specimen comes from a study of neurological immune-mediated disorders. General observations from the study: Phylogenetic grouping assigned the repertoires of 18 of 34 multiple sclerosis patients to one related-CDR3 cluster, which constitutes a possible signature.

MiXCR, run by TCRdb on the 5' RACE reads, gives a single entry per CDR3 protein. Among 66,000 or so distinct CDR3 sequences, 3% to 4% were seen once, and the ten largest hold about 4%. Sequencing was done on a sample of PBMCs. The receptor's source is a man aged 35-49 years with multiple sclerosis.

In DNA form, the CDR3 reads TGCAGCGTCTTAACAGGGGAGAGCAATCAGCACCAGCATTTT. Translation: CSVLTGESNQHQHF. The chain uses TRBV29-1 and TRBJ1-5; 7 nucleotides match TRBD1. This CDR3 region has 14 residues. The V gene's germline CDR1 is SQVTM and CDR2 ANQGSEA.